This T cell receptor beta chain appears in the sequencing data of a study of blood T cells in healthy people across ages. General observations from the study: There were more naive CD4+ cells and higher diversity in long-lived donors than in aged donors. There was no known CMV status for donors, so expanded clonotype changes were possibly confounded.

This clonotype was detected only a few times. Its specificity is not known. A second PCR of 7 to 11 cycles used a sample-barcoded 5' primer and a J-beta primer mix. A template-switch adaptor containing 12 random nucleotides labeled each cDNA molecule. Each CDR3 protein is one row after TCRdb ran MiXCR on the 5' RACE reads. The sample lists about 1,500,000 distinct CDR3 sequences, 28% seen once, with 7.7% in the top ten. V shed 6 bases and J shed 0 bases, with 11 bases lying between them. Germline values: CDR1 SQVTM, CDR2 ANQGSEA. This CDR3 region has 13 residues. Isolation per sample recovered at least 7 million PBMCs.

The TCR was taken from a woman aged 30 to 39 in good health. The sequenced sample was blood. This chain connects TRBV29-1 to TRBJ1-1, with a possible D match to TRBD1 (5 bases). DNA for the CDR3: TGCAGCGTGGGGAGGGACTTGAACACTGAAGCTTTCTTT. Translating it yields CSVGRDLNTEAFF.